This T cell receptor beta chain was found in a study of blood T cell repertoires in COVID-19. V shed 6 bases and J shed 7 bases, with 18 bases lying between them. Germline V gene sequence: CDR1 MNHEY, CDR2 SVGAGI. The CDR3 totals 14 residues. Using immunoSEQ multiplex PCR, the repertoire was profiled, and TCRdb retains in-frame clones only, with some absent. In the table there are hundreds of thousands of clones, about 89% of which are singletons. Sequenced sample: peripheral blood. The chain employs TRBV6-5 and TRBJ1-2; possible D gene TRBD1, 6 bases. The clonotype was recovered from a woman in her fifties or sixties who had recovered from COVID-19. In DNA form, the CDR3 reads TGTGCCAGCAGCCTGGAAGTACAGGGATCTGGCTACACCTTC. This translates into CASSLEVQGSGYTF.